Each of the 8 T cell receptor beta chains below was sequenced from the same sample in a study of patients and donors after allogeneic stem cell transplantation. One entry per CDR3 protein results from TCRdb running MiXCR on the RT-PCR reads. This repertoire shows approximately 220,000 distinct CDR3 sequences, around two fifths found once; its top ten account for about 9.9%. The sequenced sample consisted of blood, either unsorted or a sorted T cell fraction (not recorded which). These TCRs come from a human donor who was either an allogeneic HSCT recipient or a stem cell or donor lymphocyte infusion donor (not recorded which). It is not recorded whose cells these are; they may come from a transplant donor.

The chain employs TRBV27 and TRBJ2-2; D is uncertain. In germline, CDR1 is MNHEY, CDR2 SMNVEV (reference sequence). V lost 2 bases to trimming and J lost 7 bases, with 11 bases between them. The CDR3 sequence is 14 residues long. The CDR3 nucleotides are TGTGCCAGCAGTTTAGAAGGGCCGAACGGGGAGCTGTTTTTT. Protein sequence: CASSLEGPNGELFF.

The chain combines TRBV20-1 with TRBJ1-5; TRBD1 matches 8 bases. Unmatched junction bases numbered 8, after V lost 6 bases and J lost 4 bases. Germline V CDR1 and CDR2: DFQATT, SNEGSKA (reference sequence). This CDR3 is 14 amino acids long. The DNA for the CDR3 is TGCAGTGCCAAACGGACAGGGTCTAATCAGCCCCAGCATTTT. This gives the protein CSAKRTGSNQPQHF.

The chain links TRBV7-8 to TRBJ1-6; D possibly corresponds to TRBD1 (5 bases). Germline CDR1 SGHVS, CDR2 FQNEAQ. This CDR3 region has 14 residues. Trimming removed 5 bases from V and 1 base from J, with 6 bases in between. This CDR3 is CASSGGSYNSPLHF. DNA of the CDR3: TGTGCCAGCAGCGGGGGGTCCTATAATTCACCCCTCCACTTT.

In this sample, this clonotype turned up a few times. The V call is TRBV12-3 or TRBV12-4, the J call TRBJ2-2, with D uncertain. The CDR3 spans 15 residues. The V gene lost 5 bases and the J gene lost 5 bases, with 15 bases spanning the gap. CDR3 nucleotide sequence: TGTGCCAGCAGTACCCAAGGTGGGCGGACCGGGGAGCTGTTTTTT. It specifies CASSTQGGRTGELFF.

This chain uses TRBV12-3 or TRBV12-4 with TRBJ1-1, with TRBD1 matching 10 bases. J lost 6 bases, V lost 2 bases, and 12 bases had no gene match. This CDR3 contains 17 residues. DNA for the CDR3: TGTGCCAGCAGTTTACACCGGGACAGGGGAATGTATGCTGAAGCTTTCTTT. Translated: CASSLHRDRGMYAEAFF.

This clonotype came up a few times. The chain has TRBV18 and TRBJ2-7, with a tentative D call TRBD1 (5 bases). The CDR3 runs to 14 residues. Trimming removed 1 base from V and 0 bases from J, with 7 bases in between. Looked up from germline, CDR1 is KGHSH and CDR2 is LQKENI. CDR3: CASSPQQGSYEQYF. Here the CDR3 DNA reads TGTGCCAGCTCACCACAGCAGGGCTCCTACGAGCAGTACTTC.

For the CDR3, the DNA is TGTGCCAGTAGTATTTTGTGGAGGGCAGGCACCTACGAGCAGTACTTC. Amino acids: CASSILWRAGTYEQYF. The rearrangement links TRBV19 to TRBJ2-7, with D maybe TRBD2 (6 bases). CDR3 length equals 16 residues. CDR1 and CDR2 (germline): LNHDA, SQIVND (reference sequence). Trimming pared 3 bases from V and 2 bases from J, leaving 17 bases between.

The V and J genes are TRBV28 and TRBJ2-3; the D is unclear. Between the trimmed V and J ends, which lost 5 bases and 4 bases, there was a span of 16 bases. The CDR3 length is 15 residues. CDR1 and CDR2 from the germline V gene are MDHEN and SYDVKM. Here the CDR3 reads CASSKLRLGPDTQYF. The DNA for the CDR3 is TGTGCCAGCAGTAAATTAAGACTTGGCCCAGATACGCAGTATTTT.